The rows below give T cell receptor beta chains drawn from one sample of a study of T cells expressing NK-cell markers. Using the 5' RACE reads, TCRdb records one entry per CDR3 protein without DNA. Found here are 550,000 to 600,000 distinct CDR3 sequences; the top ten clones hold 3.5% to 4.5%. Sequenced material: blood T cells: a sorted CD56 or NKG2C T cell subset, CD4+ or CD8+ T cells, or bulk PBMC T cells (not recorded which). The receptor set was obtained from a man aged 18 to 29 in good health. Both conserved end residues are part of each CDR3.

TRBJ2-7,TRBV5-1,CASSGGQGLEQYF
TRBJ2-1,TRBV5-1,CASSSGTPEQFF
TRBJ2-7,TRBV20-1,CSALGDGEQYF
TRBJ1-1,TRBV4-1,CASSSGQGIITEAFF
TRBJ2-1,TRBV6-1,CASTSGSFVVNEQFF
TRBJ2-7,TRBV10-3,CAISKAGDLREQYF
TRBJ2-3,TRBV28,CASSFGAGTGGTDTQYF
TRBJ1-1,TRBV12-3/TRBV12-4,CASSLHSGGLQNTEAFF
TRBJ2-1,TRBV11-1,CASSLAKGRGLAVYNEQFF
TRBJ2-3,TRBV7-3,CASSLPTGNRATDTQYF
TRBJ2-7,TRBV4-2,CASSQDLGTGTYEQYF
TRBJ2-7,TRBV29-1,CSVEVAGTREQYF
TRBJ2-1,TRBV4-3,CASSPAVAGAGEQFF
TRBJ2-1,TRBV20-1,CSARKGGRKYNEQFF
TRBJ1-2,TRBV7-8,CASSRQPGQGNYGYTF
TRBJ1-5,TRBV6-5,CASSSRTGRGQPQHF
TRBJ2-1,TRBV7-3,CASSAGTGFEQFF
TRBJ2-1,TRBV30,CAWKLAGGPYNEQFF
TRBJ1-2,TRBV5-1,CASSVLGDAWANYGYTF
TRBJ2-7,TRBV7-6,CASSEGQGTYEQYF
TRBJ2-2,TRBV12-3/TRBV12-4,CASRKGRLAYTGELFF
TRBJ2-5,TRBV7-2,CASSRRSVETQYF
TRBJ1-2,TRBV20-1,CSARDAGMPNYGYTF
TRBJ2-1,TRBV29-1,CSVEPLGTVRYNEQFF